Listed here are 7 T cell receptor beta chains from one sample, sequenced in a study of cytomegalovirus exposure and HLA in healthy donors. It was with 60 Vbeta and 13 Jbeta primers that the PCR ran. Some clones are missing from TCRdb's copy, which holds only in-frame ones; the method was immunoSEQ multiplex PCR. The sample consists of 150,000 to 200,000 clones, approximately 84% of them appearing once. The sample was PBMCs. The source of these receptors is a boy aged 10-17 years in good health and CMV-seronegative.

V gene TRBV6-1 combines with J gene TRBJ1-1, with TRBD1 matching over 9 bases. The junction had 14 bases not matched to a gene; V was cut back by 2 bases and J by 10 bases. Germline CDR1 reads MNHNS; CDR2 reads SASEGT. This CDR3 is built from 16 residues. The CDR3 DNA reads TGTGCCAGCAGTGAATACCCCTTGGACAGGGGAAATGGAGCTTTCTTT. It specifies CASSEYPLDRGNGAFF.

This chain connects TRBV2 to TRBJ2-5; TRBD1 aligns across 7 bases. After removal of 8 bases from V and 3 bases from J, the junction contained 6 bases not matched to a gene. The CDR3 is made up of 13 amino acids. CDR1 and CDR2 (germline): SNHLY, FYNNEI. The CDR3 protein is CASWTGAEETQYF. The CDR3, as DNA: TGTGCCAGCTGGACAGGAGCCGAAGAGACCCAGTACTTC. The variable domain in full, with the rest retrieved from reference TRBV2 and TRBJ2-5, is EPEVTQTPSHQVTQMGQEVILRCVPISNHLYFYWYRQILGQKVEFLVSFYNNEISEKSEIFDDQFSVERPDGSNFTLKIRSTKLEDSAMYFCASWTGAEETQYFGPGTRLLVL.

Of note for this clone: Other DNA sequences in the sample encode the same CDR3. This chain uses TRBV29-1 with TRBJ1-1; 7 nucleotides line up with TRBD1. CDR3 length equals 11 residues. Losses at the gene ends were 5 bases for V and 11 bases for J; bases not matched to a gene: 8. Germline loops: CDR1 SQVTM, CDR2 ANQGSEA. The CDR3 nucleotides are TGCAGCGTTACAGGGGCAGGTGAGGCTTTCTTT. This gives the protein CSVTGAGEAFF.

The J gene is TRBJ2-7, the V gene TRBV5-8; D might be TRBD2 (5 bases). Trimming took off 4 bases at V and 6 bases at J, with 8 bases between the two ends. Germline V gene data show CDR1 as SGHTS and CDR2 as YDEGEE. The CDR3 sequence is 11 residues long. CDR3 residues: CASSRRGEQYF. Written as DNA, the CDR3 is TGTGCCAGCAGCCGCCGGGGCGAGCAGTACTTC.

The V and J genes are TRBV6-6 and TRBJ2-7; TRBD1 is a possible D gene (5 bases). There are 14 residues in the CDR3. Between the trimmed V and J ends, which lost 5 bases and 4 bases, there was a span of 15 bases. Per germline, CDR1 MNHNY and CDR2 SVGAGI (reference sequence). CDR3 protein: CASSDYQGQYEQYF. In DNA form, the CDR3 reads TGTGCCAGCAGTGATTACCAGGGCCAATACGAGCAGTACTTC.

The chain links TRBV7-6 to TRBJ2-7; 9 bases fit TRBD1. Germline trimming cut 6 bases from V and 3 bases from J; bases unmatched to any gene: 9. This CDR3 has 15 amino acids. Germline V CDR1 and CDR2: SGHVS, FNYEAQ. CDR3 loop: CASSPTGGNFYEQYF. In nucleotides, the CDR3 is TGTGCCAGCAGTCCGACAGGGGGAAACTTCTACGAGCAGTACTTC.

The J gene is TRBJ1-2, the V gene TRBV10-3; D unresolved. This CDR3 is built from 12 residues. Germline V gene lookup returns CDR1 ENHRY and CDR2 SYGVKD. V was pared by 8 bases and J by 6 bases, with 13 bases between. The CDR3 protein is CAILRGSDGYTF. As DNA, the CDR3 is TGTGCCATCCTACGGGGTAGCGATGGCTACACCTTC.